This T cell receptor beta chain was identified in a study of T cell responses to AZD1222 COVID-19 vaccine. Broader study findings: Vaccine-associated CD4 TCRs ranged over spike, dominating at 160-218 and 743-854.

This CDR3 has 14 amino acids. The germline V and J ends were trimmed by 2 bases and 7 bases, with 13 bases remaining between them. CDR1 SGHNT and CDR2 YYREEE come from the germline V gene (reference sequence). Sequenced by immunoSEQ multiplex PCR; TCRdb stores in-frame clones only, minus some. Of about 150,000 clones detected, under 95% appear once; the ten largest clones hold 5%. Remarks on this clone: The antigen is undetermined.

The receptor was isolated from an adult in good health. The chain recombines TRBV5-4 with TRBJ2-1; perhaps TRBD2 as D (5 bases). Sequencing used peripheral blood, obtained on day 0 of AZD1222 vaccination. The CDR3 sequence is CASSFGGRRNEQFF. The CDR3 DNA is TGTGCCAGCAGCTTTGGTGGGAGAAGGAATGAGCAGTTCTTC.